This T cell receptor beta chain originates from a study of T cells in Graves' hyperthyroidism and ophthalmopathy. Study results and limitations: Ophthalmopathy and stable hyperthyroidism were told apart by a 13 V-J model.

The investigators amplified TCR beta CDR3 regions from RNA transcripts. A first-round RT-PCR of the TCR CDR3 used the HTBI primer set. TCRdb ran MiXCR on the multiplex PCR reads and lists one entry per CDR3 protein. Of approximately 610,000 distinct CDR3 sequences listed, about 15% were seen once; the top ten hold approximately 4.3%. In the ophthalmopathy cohort, Clinical Activity Score was at least 3, NOSPECS grade at least 4, and duration under 3 months. It was roughly 10 ml of fresh peripheral blood that supplied the PBMCs. The germline V gene encodes CDR1 KGHDR and CDR2 SFDVKD. This CDR3 region has 14 residues. V was cut by 4 bases and J by 6 bases, with 11 bases left in between. This clonotype occurred a few times. The antigen is undetermined.

The sample consisted of blood. The chain joins TRBV24-1 to TRBJ2-2; D is ambiguous. The clonotype originates from a woman in her forties with Graves' ophthalmopathy. CDR3 sequence: CATSDPERPGELFF. CDR3 nucleotide sequence: TGTGCCACCAGTGACCCAGAACGGCCCGGGGAGCTGTTTTTT.